This T cell receptor beta chain appears in the sequencing data of a study of control samples from healthy donors and cancer patients. Only in-frame clones appear in the TCRdb table, and some are missing; sequencing was by immunoSEQ multiplex PCR. Of about 80,000 clones in the sample, roughly 89% were seen once. Sample: blood. This TCR was recovered from a man between 45 and 60 years old in good health.

The CDR3 is CASSQDLPLDRDGTEAFF. CDR3 coding DNA: TGTGCCAGCAGCCAAGACCTCCCCCTCGACAGGGATGGTACTGAAGCTTTCTTT. The V gene is TRBV3-1 (or the pseudogene TRBV3-2), the J gene TRBJ1-1, with 7 positions matching TRBD1. V gave up 0 bases and J gave up 5 bases; unmatched junction bases: 15. CDR3 length: 18 amino acids. Germline V gene sequence: CDR1 LGHDT, CDR2 YNNKEL (reference sequence).